The 20 T cell receptor beta chains given below trace back to one sample, sequenced in a study of PD-L1 blockade in urothelial cancer. Sequencing was performed with immunoSEQ multiplex PCR; in TCRdb, only in-frame clones are kept and a portion is missing. The sample has 25,000 to 35,000 clones, over 80% seen once; the top ten hold 3.7%. This specimen consisted of PBMCs, obtained around atezolizumab (anti-PD-L1) treatment. The receptor set was obtained from a man aged 50 or older with urothelial cancer.

The V gene is TRBV5-1, the J gene TRBJ2-3; 11 nucleotides align to TRBD2. The length of the CDR3 is 15 residues. V lost 4 bases and J lost 3; bases outside the gene matches: 4. CDR1 is SGHRS and CDR2 is YFSETQ in the germline V gene. The CDR3 is CASSHSGRETDTQYF. In nucleotides, the CDR3 is TGCGCCAGCAGCCATAGCGGGAGGGAAACAGATACGCAGTATTTT.

J is TRBJ2-7 and V is TRBV5-1, with 8 bases identical to TRBD2. Germline V gene data show CDR1 as SGHRS and CDR2 as YFSETQ. There are 17 residues in the CDR3. Germline trimming cut 0 bases from V and 3 bases from J; bases unmatched to any gene: 11. CDR3 sequence reads: CASSLGTLAGSHYEQYF. CDR3 bases: TGCGCCAGCAGCTTGGGGACGTTAGCGGGATCCCACTACGAGCAGTACTTC.

The genes are TRBV29-1 and TRBJ2-7; a possible D gene is TRBD2 (6 bases). This CDR3 region has 14 residues. Germline loops: CDR1 SQVTM, CDR2 ANQGSEA. V dropped 6 bases and J dropped 5 bases, with 20 bases sitting between them. The CDR3: CSVAPPGGWDEQYF. DNA of the CDR3: TGCAGCGTGGCCCCCCCCGGAGGGTGGGACGAGCAGTACTTC.

The chain has TRBV5-6 and TRBJ2-7; TRBD1 matches at 8 bases. Germline V gene sequence: CDR1 SGHDT, CDR2 YYEEEE. V trimming: 3 bases; J trimming: 3 bases; junction bases outside the gene matches: 5. The CDR3 runs 14 residues. The CDR3 here is CASSSYRGNYEQYF. CDR3 in DNA: TGTGCCAGCAGCTCGTACAGGGGGAACTACGAGCAGTACTTC. The variable domain in full, completed from reference TRBV5-6 and TRBJ2-7, reads DAGVTQSPTHLIKTRGQQVTLRCSPKSGHDTVSWYQQALGQGPQFIFQYYEEEERQRGNFPDRFSGHQFPNYSSELNVNALLLGDSALYLCASSSYRGNYEQYFGPGTRLTVT.

This clone was picked up one time. This rearrangement joins TRBV2 to TRBJ2-3, with TRBD2 matching 10 bases. With V trimmed by 1 base and J by 6 bases, 4 bases remained unmatched. CDR3 length: 15 residues. From germline, CDR1 is SNHLY and CDR2 FYNNEI. The CDR3: CASSEESAGGDTQYF. As DNA, the CDR3 is TGTGCCAGCAGTGAAGAATCAGCGGGGGGGGATACGCAGTATTTT.

DNA of the CDR3: TGTGCCAGTAGTTACAGGGGAAACAAAAACATTCAGTACTTC. This sequence encodes CASSYRGNKNIQYF. V and J are TRBV19 and TRBJ2-4; 7 bases match TRBD1. Germline V gives CDR1 LNHDA, CDR2 SQIVND (reference sequence). This CDR3 is 14 amino acids long. With 5 bases clipped from V and 3 bases from J, the junction kept 4 bases outside the gene matches.

This chain uses TRBV7-9 with TRBJ2-1, with 12 bases matching TRBD2. Germline CDR1 is SEHNR and CDR2 is FQNEAQ (reference sequence). This CDR3 is built from 13 residues. V dropped 1 base and J dropped 12; count of bases not matched to a gene: 1. In DNA, the CDR3 is TGTGCCAGCAGCTTAGGACTAGCGGGAGTGCAGTTCTTC. Protein: CASSLGLAGVQFF.

This chain links TRBV28 with TRBJ1-2, with unresolved D. The CDR3 contains 14 residues. Per the germline V gene, CDR1 is MDHEN and CDR2 is SYDVKM. V lost 6 bases, J lost 6 bases, and 17 bases lay in between. In DNA form, the CDR3 reads TGTGCCAGCAGACTCAACGAGAGGGTGGATGGCTACACCTTC. Amino acids: CASRLNERVDGYTF.

The chain is built from TRBV5-1 and TRBJ1-4; D may be TRBD1 (5 bases). V was clipped by 7 bases and J by 4 bases, with 20 bases between them. CDR3 size: 16 residues. Germline-derived CDR1 and CDR2 are SGHRS and YFSETQ. The CDR3 DNA follows: TGCGCCAGCCACCGGGGGAGCAGGGAGGGTAATGAAAAACTGTTTTTT. Translation gives CASHRGSREGNEKLFF.

The rearrangement links TRBV18 to TRBJ2-1; TRBD2 matches 13 bases. This CDR3 region has 15 residues. CDR1 KGHSH and CDR2 LQKENI come from the germline V gene. Losses at the gene ends were 6 bases for V and 7 bases for J; bases not matched to a gene: 6. As DNA, the CDR3 is TGTGCCAGCTCTCCCACTAGCGGGGGGGGAAATGAGCAGTTCTTC. This encodes CASSPTSGGGNEQFF. Combining the CDR3 with reference TRBV18 and TRBJ2-1 gives the whole variable domain NAGVMQNPRHLVRRRGQEARLRCSPMKGHSHVYWYRQLPEEGLKFMVYLQKENIIDESGMPKERFSAEFPKEGPSILRIQQVVRGDSAAYFCASSPTSGGGNEQFFGPGTRLTVL.

The V call is TRBV6-5, the J call TRBJ1-5, with 9 positions matching TRBD1. The CDR3 has 14 amino acids. V dropped 7 bases and J dropped 5; count of bases not matched to a gene: 6. CDR1 MNHEY and CDR2 SVGAGI come from the germline V gene. CDR3 in amino acids: CASKLDRGYQPQHF. As DNA, the CDR3 is TGTGCCAGCAAACTAGACAGGGGGTATCAGCCCCAGCATTTT.

The CDR3 bases are TGTGCCAGCAGTTTATCGGGACAAACGGGTGGCTACACCTTC. Its translation is CASSLSGQTGGYTF. This chain uses TRBV27 with TRBJ1-2, with TRBD1 as a possible D gene (6 bases). This CDR3 spans 14 amino acids. V gave up 0 bases and J gave up 7 bases, with 12 bases separating them. Looked up from germline, CDR1 is MNHEY and CDR2 is SMNVEV (reference sequence).

This chain uses TRBV7-2 with TRBJ2-7; 8 bases are a match to TRBD2. The CDR3 extends over 13 amino acids. Germline values: CDR1 SGHTA, CDR2 FQGNSA. The ends lost 5 bases at V and 3 bases at J; junction bases unmatched: 3. The DNA of the CDR3 is TGTGCCAGCAGCCGGACTAGCTTCTACGAGCAGTACTTC. Translating it yields CASSRTSFYEQYF.

This sequence joins TRBV2 and TRBJ2-3; 10 nucleotides match TRBD2. CDR1 is SNHLY, CDR2 FYNNEI, per germline. The CDR3 sequence is 15 residues long. Losses at the gene ends were 7 bases for V and 0 bases for J; bases not matched to a gene: 4. DNA of the CDR3: TGTGCCAGCACCCTAGCGGGAGTAAGCACAGATACGCAGTATTTT. Translation: CASTLAGVSTDTQYF.

J is TRBJ2-4 and V is TRBV7-2, with 9 bases matching TRBD2. The V gene's germline CDR1 is SGHTA and CDR2 FQGNSA. The CDR3 extends over 15 amino acids. With 0 bases clipped from V and 9 bases from J, the junction kept 6 bases outside the gene matches. The CDR3 nucleotides are TGTGCCAGCAGCTTAGCCCTAGCGGGAAAGTTCATTCAGTACTTC. Amino acids: CASSLALAGKFIQYF.

The chain employs TRBV21-1 and TRBJ2-1; the table's D gene call, TRBD1, was not cross checked with the DNA. TRBV21-1 constitutes a pseudogene. This CDR3 has 15 residues. DNA for the CDR3: TGTGCCAGCAGCAAAGTCAGGGGGTCCCCTCGGGAGCAGTTCTTC. Protein sequence: CASSKVRGSPREQFF.

The gene calls are TRBV9 and TRBJ2-7; unclear D gene. The CDR3 has 15 residues. V was trimmed by 2 bases and J by 0 bases, leaving 12 bases between them. Germline values: CDR1 SGDLS, CDR2 YYNGEE. The DNA for the CDR3 is TGTGCCAGCAGCGTGGGCCCTACGAGCTCCTACGAGCAGTACTTC. Translated: CASSVGPTSSYEQYF. Full variable domain (outside the CDR3, taken from reference TRBV9 and TRBJ2-7): DSGVTQTPKHLITATGQRVTLRCSPRSGDLSVYWYQQSLDQGLQFLIQYYNGEERAKGNILERFSAQQFPDLHSELNLSSLELGDSALYFCASSVGPTSSYEQYFGPGTRLTVT.

The rearrangement uses TRBV21-1 and TRBJ2-5; the table calls TRBD2, which could not be checked here. TRBV21-1 is shown as a pseudogene. CDR3 length equals 16 residues. The CDR3 sequence: CASSKERSEGEETQYF. DNA of the CDR3: TGTGCCAGCAGCAAAGAAAGGAGCGAGGGTGAAGAGACCCAGTACTTC.

J is TRBJ2-7 and V is TRBV5-1, with TRBD1 matching 7 bases. This CDR3 comprises 13 residues. The V segment lost 4 bases and the J segment 4 bases; nucleotides outside the gene matches: 5. Germline V lookup: CDR1 SGHRS, CDR2 YFSETQ. Here the CDR3 reads CASSLRGRYEQYF. The CDR3 DNA reads TGCGCCAGCAGCCTAAGGGGGCGATACGAGCAGTACTTC.

The V gene is TRBV5-4, the J gene TRBJ1-1; weak D call: TRBD1 (6 bases). The CDR3 runs 13 residues. Trimming stripped 4 bases from V and 1 base from J, with 8 bases between. From germline, CDR1 is SGHNT and CDR2 YYREEE (reference sequence). CDR3 residues: CASSQGQNTEAFF. CDR3 DNA: TGTGCCAGCAGCCAGGGACAGAACACTGAAGCTTTCTTT.